This T cell receptor beta chain emerged from a study of T cells in Graves' hyperthyroidism and ophthalmopathy. This clonotype was counted at least ten times. The CDR3 length is 13 residues. Germline lookup yields CDR1 MDHEN and CDR2 SYDVKM. V lost 5 bases to trimming and J lost 3 bases, with 10 bases between them. Using RNA transcripts as the source, TCR beta CDR3 regions were amplified. The TCR CDR3 first-round RT-PCR relied on the HTBI primer set. A single record per CDR3 protein comes from TCRdb applying MiXCR to the multiplex PCR reads. The sample comprises 300,000 to 450,000 distinct CDR3 sequences, around 13% of which are singletons, and roughly 9.6% rests with the top ten.

The source material was blood. The rearrangement joins TRBV28 to TRBJ1-2; D gene ambiguous. The clonotype was recovered from an older woman with Graves' hyperthyroidism. The CDR3 DNA reads TGTGCCAGCAGTCTCCAGATTTACTATGGCTACACCTTC. It codes for CASSLQIYYGYTF.